Below, 9 T cell receptor beta chains from the same sample are listed, as sequenced in a study of early stage breast cancer tumors. Profiling relied on immunoSEQ multiplex PCR, and the TCRdb table lists in-frame clones only, not all of them. The sample carries 39,000 or so clones, 55% to 75% recorded once. Material for sequencing was blood. These receptors all come from a person aged 45 to 59 with breast cancer.

This chain links TRBV21-1 with TRBJ2-7; the table's D call TRBD1 went unverified against the DNA. TRBV21-1 is described as a pseudogene. The CDR3 runs 13 residues. The CDR3 DNA sequence: TGTGCCAGCAGCGACAGGCGGTACTACGAGCAGTACGTC. The encoded protein is CASSDRRYYEQYV.

The V gene is TRBV11-3, the J gene TRBJ2-7, with 10 bases aligning to TRBD2. The CDR3 spans 17 residues. Trimming removed 5 bases from V and 7 bases from J; junction bases left unmatched: 17. Germline V CDR1 and CDR2: SGHNT, YENEEA. The CDR3 sequence: CASSPPERAGGLGEQYF. The CDR3 region has the DNA TGTGCCAGCAGCCCCCCCGAGAGAGCGGGAGGGCTAGGGGAGCAGTACTTC.

In nucleotides, the CDR3 is TGTGCCAGCAGCTCGTATGGGGCGGGGGGGCCGTTTCCGCAGTATTTT. It yields the protein CASSSYGAGGPFPQYF. The chain uses TRBV5-4 and TRBJ2-3, with TRBD2 matching 9 bases. In germline, CDR1 is SGHNT, CDR2 YYREEE (reference sequence). Germline trimming cut 3 bases from V and 10 bases from J; bases unmatched to any gene: 15. The CDR3 runs to 16 residues.

Only a few counts were recorded for this clone. V usage is TRBV7-2 and J usage is TRBJ2-4; D remains ambiguous. Germline loops: CDR1 SGHTA, CDR2 FQGNSA. Deletions cut 4 bases from V and 6 bases from J, with 13 bases between. CDR3 length equals 14 residues. The CDR3 DNA is TGTGCCAGCAGCTCCAACATACCCTTAAACATTCAGTACTTC. It translates to CASSSNIPLNIQYF.

J is TRBJ2-6 and V is TRBV7-7, with TRBD1 as a possible D gene (6 bases). Germline V CDR1 and CDR2: SSHAT, FNYEAQ (reference sequence). The CDR3 is 13 residues long. CDR3 amino acids: CATGGAGANVLTF. The CDR3 DNA is TGTGCTACTGGGGGCGCTGGGGCCAACGTCCTGACTTTC.

The chain couples TRBV15 to TRBJ2-5; possibly TRBD1 for D (5 bases). This CDR3 region has 12 residues. Germline values: CDR1 LNHNV, CDR2 YYDKDF (reference sequence). Trimming removed 6 bases from V and 2 bases from J, with 7 bases in between. The CDR3, as DNA: TGTGCCACCAGTAGGGGACAAGAGACCCAGTACTTC. Translated, it gives CATSRGQETQYF.

V is TRBV10-2 and J is TRBJ1-5; unclear D gene. The germline gives CDR1 WSHSY, CDR2 SAAADI. The CDR3 is 16 amino acids. The germline V and J ends were trimmed by 0 bases and 0 bases, with 9 bases remaining between them. Written as DNA, the CDR3 is TGCGCCAGCAGTGAGTCCGGCAGAGGTAGCAATCAGCCCCAGCATTTT. This encodes CASSESGRGSNQPQHF.

The chain carries TRBV29-1 and TRBJ2-3, with TRBD2 as a possible D gene (5 bases). This CDR3 contains 15 residues. V gave up 0 bases and J gave up 0 bases, with 10 bases separating them. The germline V gene encodes CDR1 SQVTM and CDR2 ANQGSEA. CDR3 nucleotide sequence: TGCAGCGTTGAAGACGGGGTGGACAGCACAGATACGCAGTATTTT. This encodes CSVEDGVDSTDTQYF.

V and J are TRBV27 and TRBJ2-2; 11 bases map to TRBD1. Losses at the gene ends were 6 bases for V and 5 bases for J; bases not matched to a gene: 2. CDR3 size: 14 residues. CDR1 MNHEY and CDR2 SMNVEV come from the germline V gene (reference sequence). Here the CDR3 DNA reads TGTGCCAGCAGGGACAGGGGGCATACCGGGGAGCTGTTTTTT. Protein sequence: CASRDRGHTGELFF.